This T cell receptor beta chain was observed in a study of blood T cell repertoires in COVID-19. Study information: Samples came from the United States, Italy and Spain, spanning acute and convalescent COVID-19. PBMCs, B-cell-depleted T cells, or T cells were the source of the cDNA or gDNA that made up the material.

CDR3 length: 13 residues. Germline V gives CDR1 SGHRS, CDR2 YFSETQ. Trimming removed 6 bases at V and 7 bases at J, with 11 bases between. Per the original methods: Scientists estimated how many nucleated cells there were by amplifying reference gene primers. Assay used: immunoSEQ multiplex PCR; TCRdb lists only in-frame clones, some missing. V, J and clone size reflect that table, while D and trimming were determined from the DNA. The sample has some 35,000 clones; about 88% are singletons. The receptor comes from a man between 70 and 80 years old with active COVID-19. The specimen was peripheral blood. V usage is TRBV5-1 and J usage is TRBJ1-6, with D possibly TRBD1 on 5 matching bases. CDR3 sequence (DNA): TGCGCCAGCAATGCAGGGCACAATTCACCCCTCCACTTT. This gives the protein CASNAGHNSPLHF.